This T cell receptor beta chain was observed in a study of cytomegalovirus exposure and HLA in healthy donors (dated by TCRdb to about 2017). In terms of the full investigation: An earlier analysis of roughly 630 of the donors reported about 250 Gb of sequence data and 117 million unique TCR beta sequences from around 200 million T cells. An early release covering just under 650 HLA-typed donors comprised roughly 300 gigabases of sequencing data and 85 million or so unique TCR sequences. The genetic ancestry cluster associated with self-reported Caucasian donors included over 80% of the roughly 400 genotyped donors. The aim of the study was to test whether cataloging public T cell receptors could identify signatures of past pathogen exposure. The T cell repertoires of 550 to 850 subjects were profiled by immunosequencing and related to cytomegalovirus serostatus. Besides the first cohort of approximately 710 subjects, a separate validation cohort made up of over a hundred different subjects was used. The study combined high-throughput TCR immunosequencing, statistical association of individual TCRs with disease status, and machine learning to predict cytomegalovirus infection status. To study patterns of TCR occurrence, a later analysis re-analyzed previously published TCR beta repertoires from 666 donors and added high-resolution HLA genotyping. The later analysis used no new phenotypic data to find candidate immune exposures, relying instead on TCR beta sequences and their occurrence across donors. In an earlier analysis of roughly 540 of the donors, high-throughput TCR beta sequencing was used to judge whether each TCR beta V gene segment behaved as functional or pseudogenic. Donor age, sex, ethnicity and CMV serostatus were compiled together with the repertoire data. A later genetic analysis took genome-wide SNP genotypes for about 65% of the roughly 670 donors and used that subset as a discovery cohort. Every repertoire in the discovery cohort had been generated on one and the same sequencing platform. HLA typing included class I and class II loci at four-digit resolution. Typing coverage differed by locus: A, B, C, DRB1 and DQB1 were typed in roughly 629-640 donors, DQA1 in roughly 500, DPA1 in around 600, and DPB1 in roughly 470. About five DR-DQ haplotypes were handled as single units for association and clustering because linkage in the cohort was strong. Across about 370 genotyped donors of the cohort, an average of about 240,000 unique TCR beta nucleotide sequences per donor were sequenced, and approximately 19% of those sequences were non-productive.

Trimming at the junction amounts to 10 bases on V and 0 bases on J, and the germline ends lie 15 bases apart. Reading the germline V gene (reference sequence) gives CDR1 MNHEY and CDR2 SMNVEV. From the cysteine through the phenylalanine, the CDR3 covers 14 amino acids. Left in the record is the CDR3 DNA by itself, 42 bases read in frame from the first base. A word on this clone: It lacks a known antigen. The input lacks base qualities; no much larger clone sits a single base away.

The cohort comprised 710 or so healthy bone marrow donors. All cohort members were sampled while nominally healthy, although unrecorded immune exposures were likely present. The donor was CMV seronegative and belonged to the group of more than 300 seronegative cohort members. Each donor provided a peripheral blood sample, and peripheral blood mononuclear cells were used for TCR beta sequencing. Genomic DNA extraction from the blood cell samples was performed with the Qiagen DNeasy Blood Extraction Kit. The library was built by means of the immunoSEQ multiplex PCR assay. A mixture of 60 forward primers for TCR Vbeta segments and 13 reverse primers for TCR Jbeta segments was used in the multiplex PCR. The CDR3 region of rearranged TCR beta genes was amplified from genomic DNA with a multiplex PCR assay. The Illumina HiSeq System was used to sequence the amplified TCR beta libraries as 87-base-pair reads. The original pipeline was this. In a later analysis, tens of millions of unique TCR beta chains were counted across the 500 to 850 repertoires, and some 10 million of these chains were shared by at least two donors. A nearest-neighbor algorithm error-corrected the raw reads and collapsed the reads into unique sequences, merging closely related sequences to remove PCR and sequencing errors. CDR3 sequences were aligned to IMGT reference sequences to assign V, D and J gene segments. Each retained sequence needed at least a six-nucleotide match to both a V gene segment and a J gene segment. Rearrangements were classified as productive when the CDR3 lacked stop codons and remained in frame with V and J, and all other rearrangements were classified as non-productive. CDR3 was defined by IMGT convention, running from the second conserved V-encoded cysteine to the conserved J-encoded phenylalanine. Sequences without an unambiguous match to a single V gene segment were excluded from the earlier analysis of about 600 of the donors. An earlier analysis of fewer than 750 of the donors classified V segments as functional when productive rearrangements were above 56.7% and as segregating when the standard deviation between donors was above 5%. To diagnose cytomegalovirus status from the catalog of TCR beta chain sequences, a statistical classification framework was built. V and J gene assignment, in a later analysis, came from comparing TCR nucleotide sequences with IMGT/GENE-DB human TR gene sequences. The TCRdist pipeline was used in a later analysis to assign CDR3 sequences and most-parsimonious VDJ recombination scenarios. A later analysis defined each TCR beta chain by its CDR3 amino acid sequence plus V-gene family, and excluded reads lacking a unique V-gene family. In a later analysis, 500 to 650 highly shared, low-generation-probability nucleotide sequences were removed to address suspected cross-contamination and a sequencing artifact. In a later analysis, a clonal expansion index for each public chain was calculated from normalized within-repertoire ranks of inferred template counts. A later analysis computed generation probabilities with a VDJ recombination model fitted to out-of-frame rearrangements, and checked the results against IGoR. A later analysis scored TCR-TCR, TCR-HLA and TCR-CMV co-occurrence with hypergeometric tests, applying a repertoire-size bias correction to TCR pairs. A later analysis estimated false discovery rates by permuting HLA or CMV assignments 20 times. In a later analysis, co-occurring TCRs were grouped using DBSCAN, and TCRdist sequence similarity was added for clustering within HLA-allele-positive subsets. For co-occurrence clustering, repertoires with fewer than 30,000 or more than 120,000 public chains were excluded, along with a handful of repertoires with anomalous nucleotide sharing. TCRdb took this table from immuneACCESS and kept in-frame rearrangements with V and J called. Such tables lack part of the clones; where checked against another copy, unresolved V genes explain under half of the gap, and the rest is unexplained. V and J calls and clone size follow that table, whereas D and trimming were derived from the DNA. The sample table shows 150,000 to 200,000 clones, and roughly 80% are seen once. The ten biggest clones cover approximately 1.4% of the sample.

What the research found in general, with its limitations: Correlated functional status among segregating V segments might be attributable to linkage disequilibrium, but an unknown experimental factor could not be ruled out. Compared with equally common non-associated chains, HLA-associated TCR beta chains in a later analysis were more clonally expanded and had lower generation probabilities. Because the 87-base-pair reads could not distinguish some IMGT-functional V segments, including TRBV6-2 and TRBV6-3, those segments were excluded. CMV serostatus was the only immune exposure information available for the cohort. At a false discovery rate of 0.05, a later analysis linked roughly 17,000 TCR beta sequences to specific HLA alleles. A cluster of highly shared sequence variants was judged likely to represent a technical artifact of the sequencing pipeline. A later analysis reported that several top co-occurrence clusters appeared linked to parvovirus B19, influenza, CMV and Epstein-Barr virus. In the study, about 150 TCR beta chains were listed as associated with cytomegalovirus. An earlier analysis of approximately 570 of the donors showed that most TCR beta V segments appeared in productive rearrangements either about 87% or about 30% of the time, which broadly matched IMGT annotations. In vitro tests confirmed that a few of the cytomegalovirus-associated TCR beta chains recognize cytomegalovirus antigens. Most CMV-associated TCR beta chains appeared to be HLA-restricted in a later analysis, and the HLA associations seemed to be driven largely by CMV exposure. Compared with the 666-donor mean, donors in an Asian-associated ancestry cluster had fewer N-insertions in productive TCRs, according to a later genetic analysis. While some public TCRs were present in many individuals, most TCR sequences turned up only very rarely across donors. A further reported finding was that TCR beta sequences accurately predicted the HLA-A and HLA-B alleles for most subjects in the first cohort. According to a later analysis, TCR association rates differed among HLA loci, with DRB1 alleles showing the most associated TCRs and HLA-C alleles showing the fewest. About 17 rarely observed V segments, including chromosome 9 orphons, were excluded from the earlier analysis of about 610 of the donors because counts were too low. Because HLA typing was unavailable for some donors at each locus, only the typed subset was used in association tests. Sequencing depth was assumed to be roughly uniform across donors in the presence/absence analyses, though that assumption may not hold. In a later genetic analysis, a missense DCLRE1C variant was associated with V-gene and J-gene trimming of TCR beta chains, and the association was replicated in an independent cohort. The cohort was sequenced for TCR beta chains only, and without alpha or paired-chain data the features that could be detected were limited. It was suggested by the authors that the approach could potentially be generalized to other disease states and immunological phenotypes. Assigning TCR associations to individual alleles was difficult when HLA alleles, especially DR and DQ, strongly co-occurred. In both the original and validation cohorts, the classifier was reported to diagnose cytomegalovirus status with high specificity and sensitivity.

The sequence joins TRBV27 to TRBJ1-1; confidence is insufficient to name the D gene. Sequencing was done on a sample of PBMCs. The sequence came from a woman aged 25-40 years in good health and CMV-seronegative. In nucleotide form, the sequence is TGTGCCACCTTAAGGACGGGAATGAACACTGAAGCTTTCTTT. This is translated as CATLRTGMNTEAFF.